In its sample, the clone carrying this TCR beta chain was seen many times. Its antigen is still unknown. The record originates from a study of blood T cells in healthy people across ages. Study results and limitations: Greater diversity and more naive CD4+ cells were seen in long-lived donors than in aged donors. TCR beta diversity was tightly associated with the proportion of naive T cells.

The V end was cut by 6 bases, the J end by 1 base, with 13 bases between. This CDR3 region has 15 residues. Using a J-beta primer mix together with a sample-barcoded 5' primer, a second PCR was run for roughly 7 to 12 cycles. The study obtained at least 3 million CDR3-containing paired-end reads from every sample. TCRdb reanalysed the 5' RACE reads using MiXCR and keeps one entry per CDR3 protein. The sample has about 640,000 distinct CDR3 sequences, about 28% seen once; the top ten hold 15% to 19%. The authors extracted at least 6 micrograms of total RNA per sample. V gene TRBV12-3 or TRBV12-4 combines with J gene TRBJ1-5, with D perhaps TRBD1 (6 bases). This TCR was recovered from a woman older than 75 in good health. Specimen: blood. CDR3 sequence reads: CASSRSGASNQPQHF. DNA for the CDR3: TGTGCCAGCAGCCGATCAGGGGCCAGCAATCAGCCCCAGCATTTT.